Listed here is a single TCR beta chain. Its antigen is currently unknown. The data stem from a study of hypomethylating agent response in myelodysplastic syndrome. Whole-study context: Patients with myelodysplastic syndrome were roughly 9 male and 2 female. Of these patients, six or seven responded (complete response or hematologic improvement) and about 5 did not. Findings and caveats of the study: The cohort was small, with only 11 to 12 patients analyzed. Non-responders showed more contracted clonotypes post-treatment, while responders showed more novel ones.

TCRdb's table, derived via immunoSEQ multiplex PCR, lists solely in-frame clones and lacks some. The table records thousands of clones, approximately 91% of them present only once. V lost 3 bases and J lost 1, with 6 bases in between. This CDR3 contains 13 residues. Per the germline V gene, CDR1 is SGHTA and CDR2 is FQGTGA. This receptor was taken from a human donor with myelodysplastic syndrome. The chain employs TRBV7-3 and TRBJ2-5; D gene uncertain. The sample consisted of bone marrow, taken before or after starting hypomethylating agent treatment for myelodysplastic syndrome (not recorded which). CDR3 coding DNA: TGTGCCAGCAGCTTTGCGCCCCAAGAGACCCAGTACTTC. This encodes CASSFAPQETQYF.